This is a list of T cell receptor beta chains from one sample in a study of control samples from healthy donors and cancer patients. Assay used: immunoSEQ multiplex PCR; TCRdb lists only in-frame clones, some missing. The sample lists under 450,000 clones, roughly 90% occurring once. Sequenced: PBMCs. These receptors were collected from a man between 35 and 55 years old with head and neck cancer. CDR3s include the opening cysteine and the closing phenylalanine or tryptophan. Fields, in order: V gene, clone size, J gene, D gene, CDR3 protein, CDR3 DNA. A D gene is named only where the DNA matches it firmly. Clone size, where shown, is once, few, many, or a class for clones that have expanded.

TRBV12-3/TRBV12-4,once,TRBJ2-5,TRBD2,CASSGGYQETQYF,TGTGCCAGTTCGGGGGGATACCAAGAGACCCAGTACTTC
TRBV27,-,TRBJ2-3,-,CASSLTGTSTDTQYF,TGTGCCAGCAGTTTGACGGGAACTAGCACAGATACGCAGTATTTT
TRBV9,-,TRBJ1-2,-,CASSVGGYGYTF,TGTGCCAGCAGCGTAGGCGGGTATGGCTACACCTTC
TRBV15,-,TRBJ1-5,TRBD1,CATSRGAGTVLNQPQHF,TGTGCCACCAGCAGGGGGGCCGGGACAGTGCTCAATCAGCCCCAGCATTTT
TRBV6-1,-,TRBJ1-1,-,CASSEAITEAFF,TGTGCCAGCAGTGAAGCAATCACTGAAGCTTTCTTT
TRBV7-6,-,TRBJ2-3,-,CASSLLEPGPDTQYF,TGTGCCAGCAGCTTACTGGAACCGGGACCAGATACGCAGTATTTT
TRBV9,-,TRBJ1-3,-,CASSEGGSGNTIYF,TGTGCCAGCAGCGAGGGGGGCTCTGGAAACACCATATATTTT
TRBV28,-,TRBJ2-2,TRBD2,CASRRLAGETGELFF,TGTGCCAGCAGGCGACTAGCAGGCGAGACCGGGGAGCTGTTTTTT
TRBV19,-,TRBJ2-7,TRBD1,CASSIQGGTYEQYF,TGTGCCAGTAGTATTCAAGGGGGCACATACGAGCAGTACTTC
TRBV2,-,TRBJ1-1,TRBD1,CASERDRNTEAFF,TGTGCCAGTGAAAGGGACAGGAACACTGAAGCTTTCTTT
TRBV2,-,TRBJ2-2,-,CASIVLGTGELFF,TGTGCCAGCATCGTACTGGGCACCGGGGAGCTGTTTTTT
TRBV9,once,TRBJ2-1,-,CASSVVNGNEQFF,TGTGCCAGCAGCGTAGTGAACGGAAATGAGCAGTTCTTC
TRBV6-6,-,TRBJ2-7,-,CASSHSTDSSYEQYF,TGTGCCAGCAGTCACTCAACAGATTCGAGCTACGAGCAGTACTTC
TRBV19,-,TRBJ2-7,TRBD2,CASSLTSGSLREQYF,TGTGCCAGTAGTCTTACTAGCGGGAGTCTTCGCGAGCAGTACTTC
TRBV18,once,TRBJ2-5,TRBD1,CASSYGQEETQYF,TGTGCCAGCTCATACGGACAGGAAGAGACCCAGTACTTC
TRBV5-1,-,TRBJ2-1,-,CASSLSGTNYEQFF,TGCGCCAGCAGCTTGTCCGGGACCAATTATGAGCAGTTCTTC
TRBV7-2,-,TRBJ2-7,-,CASSLRIELEQYF,TGTGCCAGCAGCTTACGGATCGAGCTCGAGCAGTACTTC
TRBV5-1,once,TRBJ1-5,-,CASRPGPRDQPQHF,TGCGCCAGCAGACCGGGCCCGAGGGATCAGCCCCAGCATTTT
TRBV19,-,TRBJ2-4,-,CASRPGPIAKNIQYF,TGTGCCAGTAGACCGGGCCCAATAGCCAAAAACATTCAGTACTTC
TRBV6-5,-,TRBJ1-2,TRBD1,CASRPRTGSNYGYTF,TGTGCCAGCAGGCCTCGGACAGGGAGTAACTATGGCTACACCTTC
TRBV5-4,-,TRBJ1-1,-,CASSLVSGLNTEAFF,TGTGCCAGCAGCTTGGTCAGTGGTCTGAACACTGAAGCTTTCTTT
TRBV7-9,-,TRBJ2-7,TRBD1,CASSLQTGDYEQYF,TGTGCCAGCAGCTTACAGACAGGGGACTACGAGCAGTACTTC